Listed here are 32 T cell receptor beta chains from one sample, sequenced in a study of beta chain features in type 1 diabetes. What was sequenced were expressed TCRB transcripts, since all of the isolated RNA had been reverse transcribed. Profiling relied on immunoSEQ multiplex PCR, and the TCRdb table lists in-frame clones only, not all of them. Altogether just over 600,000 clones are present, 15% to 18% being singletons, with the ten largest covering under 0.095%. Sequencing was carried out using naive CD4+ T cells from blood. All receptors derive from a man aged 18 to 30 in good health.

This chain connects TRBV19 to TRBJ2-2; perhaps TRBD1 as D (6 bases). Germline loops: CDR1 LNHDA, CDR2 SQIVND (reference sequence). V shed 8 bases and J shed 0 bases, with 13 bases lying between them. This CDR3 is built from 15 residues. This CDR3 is CASRVHRANTGELFF. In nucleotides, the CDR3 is TGTGCCAGTCGCGTACACAGGGCGAACACCGGGGAGCTGTTTTTT. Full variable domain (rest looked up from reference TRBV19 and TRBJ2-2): DGGITQSPKYLFRKEGQNVTLSCEQNLNHDAMYWYRQDPGQGLRLIYYSQIVNDFQKGDIAEGYSVSREKKESFPLTVTSAQKNPTAFYLCASRVHRANTGELFFGEGSRLTVL.

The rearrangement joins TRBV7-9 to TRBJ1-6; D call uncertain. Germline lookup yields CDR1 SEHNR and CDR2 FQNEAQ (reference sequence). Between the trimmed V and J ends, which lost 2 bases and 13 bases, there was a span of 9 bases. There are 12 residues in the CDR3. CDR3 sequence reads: CASSLPTSPLHF. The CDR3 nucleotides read TGTGCCAGCAGCTTACCGACCTCCCCCCTCCACTTT.

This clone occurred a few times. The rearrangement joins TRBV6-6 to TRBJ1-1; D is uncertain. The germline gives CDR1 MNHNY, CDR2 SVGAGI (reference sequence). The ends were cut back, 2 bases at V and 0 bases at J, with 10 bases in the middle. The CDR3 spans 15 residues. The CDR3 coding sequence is TGTGCCAGCAGTTACGGGCAGACAATGAACACTGAAGCTTTCTTT. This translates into CASSYGQTMNTEAFF.

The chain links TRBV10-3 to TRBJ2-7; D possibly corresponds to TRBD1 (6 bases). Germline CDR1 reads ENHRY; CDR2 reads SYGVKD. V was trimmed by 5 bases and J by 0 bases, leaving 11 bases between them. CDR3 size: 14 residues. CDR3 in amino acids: CAISSQGTSYEQYF. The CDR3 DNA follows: TGTGCCATCAGTTCACAGGGTACCTCCTACGAGCAGTACTTC.

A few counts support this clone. This chain's CDR3 is CASSIPSGRAPLYF. The DNA for the CDR3 is TGTGCCAGCAGTATCCCTAGCGGGAGGGCCCCATTGTACTTC. The chain is built from TRBV27 and TRBJ2-4; 12 bases match TRBD2. The V segment lost 5 bases and the J segment 15 bases; nucleotides outside the gene matches: 11. Germline lookup yields CDR1 MNHEY and CDR2 SMNVEV (reference sequence). This CDR3 contains 14 residues.

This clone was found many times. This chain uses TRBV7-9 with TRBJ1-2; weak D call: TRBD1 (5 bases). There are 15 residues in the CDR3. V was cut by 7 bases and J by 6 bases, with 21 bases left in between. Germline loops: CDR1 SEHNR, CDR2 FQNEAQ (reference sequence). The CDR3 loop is CASTGGGDGGHGYTF. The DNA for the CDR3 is TGTGCCAGCACCGGGGGAGGAGATGGTGGACATGGCTACACCTTC.

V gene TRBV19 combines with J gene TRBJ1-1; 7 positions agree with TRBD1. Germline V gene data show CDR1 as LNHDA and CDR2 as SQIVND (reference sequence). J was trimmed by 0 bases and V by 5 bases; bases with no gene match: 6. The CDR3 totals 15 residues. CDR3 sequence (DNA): TGTGCCAGTAGTCTACAGGGGACCATGAACACTGAAGCTTTCTTT. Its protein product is CASSLQGTMNTEAFF.

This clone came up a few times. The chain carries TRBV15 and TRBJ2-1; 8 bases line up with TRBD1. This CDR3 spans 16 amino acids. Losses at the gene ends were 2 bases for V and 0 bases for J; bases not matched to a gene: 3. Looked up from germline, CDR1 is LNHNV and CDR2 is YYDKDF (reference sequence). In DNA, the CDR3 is TGTGCCACCAGCAGAAGGACAGGGAGCTCCTACAATGAGCAGTTCTTC. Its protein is CATSRRTGSSYNEQFF.

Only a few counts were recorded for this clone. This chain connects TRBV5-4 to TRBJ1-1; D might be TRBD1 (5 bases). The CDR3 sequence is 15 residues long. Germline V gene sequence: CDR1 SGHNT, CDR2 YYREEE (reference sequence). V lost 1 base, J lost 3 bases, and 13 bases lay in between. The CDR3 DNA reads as TGTGCCAGCAGCTTGAATAGGGGCCTTGACACTGAAGCTTTCTTT. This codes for CASSLNRGLDTEAFF.

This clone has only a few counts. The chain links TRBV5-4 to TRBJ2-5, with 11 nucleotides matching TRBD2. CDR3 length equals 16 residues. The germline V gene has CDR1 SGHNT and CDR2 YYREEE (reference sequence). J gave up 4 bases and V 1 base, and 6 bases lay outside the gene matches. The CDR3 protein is CASSLQLAGEGETQYF. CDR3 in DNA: TGTGCCAGCAGCTTGCAACTAGCGGGGGAGGGAGAGACCCAGTACTTC.

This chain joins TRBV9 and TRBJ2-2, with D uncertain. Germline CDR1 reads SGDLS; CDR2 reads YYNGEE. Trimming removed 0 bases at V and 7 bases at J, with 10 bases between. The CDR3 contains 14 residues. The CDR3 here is CASSVVVRGGELFF. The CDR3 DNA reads TGTGCCAGCAGCGTAGTGGTTCGTGGCGGGGAGCTGTTTTTT.

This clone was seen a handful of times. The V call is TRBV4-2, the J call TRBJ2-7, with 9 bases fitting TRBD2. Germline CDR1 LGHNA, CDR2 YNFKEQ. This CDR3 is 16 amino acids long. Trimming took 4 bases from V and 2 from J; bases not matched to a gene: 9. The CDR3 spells CASSRASSSGTYEQYF. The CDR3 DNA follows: TGTGCCAGCAGCCGCGCCAGCTCTAGCGGGACCTACGAGCAGTACTTC.

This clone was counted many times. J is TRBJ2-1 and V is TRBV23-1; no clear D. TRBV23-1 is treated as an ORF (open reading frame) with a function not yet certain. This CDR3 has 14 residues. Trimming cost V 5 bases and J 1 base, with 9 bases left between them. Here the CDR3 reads CASSGQESYNEQFF. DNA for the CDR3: TGCGCCAGCAGTGGTCAGGAATCCTACAATGAGCAGTTCTTC.

CDR3 residues: CAITPDRPSDTQYF. The CDR3 DNA follows: TGTGCCATCACCCCAGACCGCCCGTCGGATACGCAGTATTTT. The chain joins TRBV10-3 to TRBJ2-3; D is unclear. The CDR3 runs to 14 residues. Germline V gives CDR1 ENHRY, CDR2 SYGVKD. Trimming removed 7 bases at V and 6 bases at J, with 17 bases between.

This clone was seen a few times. CDR3 amino acids: CASSPGGAANQPQHF. CDR3 sequence (DNA): TGTGCCAGCAGCCCCGGGGGGGCCGCAAATCAGCCCCAGCATTTT. The V call is TRBV5-6, the J call TRBJ1-5, with D possibly matching TRBD1 (6 bases). This CDR3 is built from 15 residues. Trimming stripped 4 bases from V and 4 bases from J, with 15 bases between. In germline, CDR1 is SGHDT, CDR2 YYEEEE.

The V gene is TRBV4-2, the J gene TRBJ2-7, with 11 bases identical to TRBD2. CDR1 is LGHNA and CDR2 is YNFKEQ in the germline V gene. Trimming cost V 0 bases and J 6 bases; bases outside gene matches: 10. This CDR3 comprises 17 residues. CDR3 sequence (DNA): TGTGCCAGCAGCCAAGATATCCGTAGCGGGAGGGGGGGCGAGCAGTACTTC. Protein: CASSQDIRSGRGGEQYF.

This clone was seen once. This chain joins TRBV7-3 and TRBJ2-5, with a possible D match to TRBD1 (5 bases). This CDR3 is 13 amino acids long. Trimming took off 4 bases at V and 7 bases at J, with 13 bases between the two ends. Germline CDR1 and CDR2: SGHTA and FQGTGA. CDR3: CASSSTGAVTQYF. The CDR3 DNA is TGTGCCAGCAGCTCGACTGGGGCAGTGACCCAGTACTTC.

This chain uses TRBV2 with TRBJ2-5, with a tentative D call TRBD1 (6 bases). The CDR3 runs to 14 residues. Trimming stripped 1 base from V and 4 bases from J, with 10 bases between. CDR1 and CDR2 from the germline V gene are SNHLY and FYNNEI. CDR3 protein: CASSEVRQAETQYF. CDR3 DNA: TGTGCCAGCAGTGAAGTAAGACAGGCAGAGACCCAGTACTTC.

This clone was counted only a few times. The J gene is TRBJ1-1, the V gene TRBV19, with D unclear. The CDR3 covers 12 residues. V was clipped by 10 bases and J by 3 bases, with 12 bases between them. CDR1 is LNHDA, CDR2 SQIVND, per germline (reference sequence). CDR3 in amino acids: CATSSGYTEAFF. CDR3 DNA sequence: TGTGCCACCAGCTCAGGTTACACTGAAGCTTTCTTT.

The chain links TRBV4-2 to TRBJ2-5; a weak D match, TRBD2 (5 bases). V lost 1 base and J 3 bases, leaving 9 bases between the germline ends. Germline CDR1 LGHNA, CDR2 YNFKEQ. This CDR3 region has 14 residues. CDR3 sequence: CASSQVQRKETQYF. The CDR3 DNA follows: TGTGCCAGCAGCCAAGTACAGCGGAAAGAGACCCAGTACTTC.

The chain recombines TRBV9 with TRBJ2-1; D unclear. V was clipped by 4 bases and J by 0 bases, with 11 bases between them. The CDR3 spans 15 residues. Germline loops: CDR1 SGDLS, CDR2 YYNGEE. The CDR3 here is CASSPPGSSYNEQFF. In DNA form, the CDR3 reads TGTGCCAGCAGCCCCCCGGGCAGCTCCTACAATGAGCAGTTCTTC.

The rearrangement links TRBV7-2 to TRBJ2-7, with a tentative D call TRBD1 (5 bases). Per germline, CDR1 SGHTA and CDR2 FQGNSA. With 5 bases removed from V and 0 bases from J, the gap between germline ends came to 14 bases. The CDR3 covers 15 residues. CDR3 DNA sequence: TGTGCCAGCAGCGGGGCCCTCCGCCGCTCCTACGAGCAGTACTTC. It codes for CASSGALRRSYEQYF.

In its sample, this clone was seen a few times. The CDR3 loop reads CASSPTGVGRNIQYF. The CDR3 coding sequence is TGTGCCAGCAGCCCCACGGGGGTGGGGAGAAACATTCAGTACTTC. The chain links TRBV10-3 to TRBJ2-4; weak D call: TRBD2 (6 bases). The CDR3 extends over 15 amino acids. Germline V gene data show CDR1 as ENHRY and CDR2 as SYGVKD. V was clipped by 10 bases and J by 6 bases, with 22 bases between them.

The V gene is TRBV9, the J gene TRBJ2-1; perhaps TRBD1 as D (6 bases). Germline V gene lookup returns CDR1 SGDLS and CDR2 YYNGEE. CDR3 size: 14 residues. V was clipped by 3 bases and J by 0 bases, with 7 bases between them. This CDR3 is CASSATGSYNEQFF. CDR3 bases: TGTGCCAGCAGCGCGACAGGCTCCTACAATGAGCAGTTCTTC.

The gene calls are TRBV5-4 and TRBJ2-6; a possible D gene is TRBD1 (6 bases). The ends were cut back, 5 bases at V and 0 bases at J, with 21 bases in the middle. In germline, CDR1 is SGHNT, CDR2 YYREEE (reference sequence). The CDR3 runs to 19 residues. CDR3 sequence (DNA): TGTGCCAGCAGGCCCCCACAGGGAGTGGTTTACTCTGGGGCCAACGTCCTGACTTTC. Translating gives CASRPPQGVVYSGANVLTF.

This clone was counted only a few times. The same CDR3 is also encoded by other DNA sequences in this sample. The chain's CDR3 is CASSTTSGTDTQYF. The CDR3 DNA reads TGCGCCAGCAGCACGACTAGCGGCACAGATACGCAGTATTTT. This chain uses TRBV5-1 with TRBJ2-3, with TRBD2 identical over 8 bases. The CDR3 runs 14 residues. The germline V gene has CDR1 SGHRS and CDR2 YFSETQ. Trimming cost V 4 bases and J 1 base; bases outside gene matches: 2.

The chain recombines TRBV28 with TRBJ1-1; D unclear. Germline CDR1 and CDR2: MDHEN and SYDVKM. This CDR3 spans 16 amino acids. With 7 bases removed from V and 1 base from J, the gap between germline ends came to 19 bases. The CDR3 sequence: CASNLQRGGANTEAFF. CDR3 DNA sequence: TGTGCCAGCAACCTACAACGCGGCGGTGCGAACACTGAAGCTTTCTTT.

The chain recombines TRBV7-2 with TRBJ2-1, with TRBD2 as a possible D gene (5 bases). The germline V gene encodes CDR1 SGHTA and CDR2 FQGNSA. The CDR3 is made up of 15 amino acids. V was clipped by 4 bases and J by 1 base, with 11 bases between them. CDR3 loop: CASSYTSSSYNEQFF. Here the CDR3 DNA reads TGTGCCAGCAGCTATACTAGTTCTTCCTACAATGAGCAGTTCTTC.

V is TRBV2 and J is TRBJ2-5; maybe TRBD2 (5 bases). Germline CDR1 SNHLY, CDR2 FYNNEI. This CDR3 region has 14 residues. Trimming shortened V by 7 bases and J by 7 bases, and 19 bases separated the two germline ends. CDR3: CASTEGLAARTQYF. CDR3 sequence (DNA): TGTGCCAGCACCGAAGGACTGGCGGCAAGGACCCAGTACTTC.

CDR3 in amino acids: CASSSRRGLQGSNQPQHF. For the CDR3, the DNA is TGTGCCAGCAGCTCACGAAGGGGCCTACAGGGTAGCAATCAGCCCCAGCATTTT. V usage is TRBV7-8 and J usage is TRBJ1-5, with D maybe TRBD1 (6 bases). Between the trimmed V and J ends, which lost 4 bases and 0 bases, there was a span of 19 bases. Germline-derived CDR1 and CDR2 are SGHVS and FQNEAQ. The CDR3 consists of 18 residues.

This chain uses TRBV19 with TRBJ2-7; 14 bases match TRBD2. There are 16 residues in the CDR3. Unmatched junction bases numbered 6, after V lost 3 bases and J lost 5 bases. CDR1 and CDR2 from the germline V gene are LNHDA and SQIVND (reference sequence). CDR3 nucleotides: TGTGCCAGTAGTATGTCTGGGACTAGCGGGAGCCACGAGCAGTACTTC. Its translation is CASSMSGTSGSHEQYF. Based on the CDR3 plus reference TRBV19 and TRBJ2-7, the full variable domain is DGGITQSPKYLFRKEGQNVTLSCEQNLNHDAMYWYRQDPGQGLRLIYYSQIVNDFQKGDIAEGYSVSREKKESFPLTVTSAQKNPTAFYLCASSMSGTSGSHEQYFGPGTRLTVT.

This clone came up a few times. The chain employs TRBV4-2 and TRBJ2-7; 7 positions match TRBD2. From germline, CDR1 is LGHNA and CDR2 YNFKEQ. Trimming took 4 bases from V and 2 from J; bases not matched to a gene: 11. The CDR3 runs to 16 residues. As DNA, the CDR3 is TGTGCCAGCAGCCCACGATTAGCGGGCCAGGCCTACGAGCAGTACTTC. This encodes CASSPRLAGQAYEQYF.